The rows below give T cell receptor beta chains drawn from one sample of a study of radiation and T cells in renal cell carcinoma. Profiled with immunoSEQ multiplex PCR; TCRdb holds only in-frame clones, not every one. The sample records about 130,000 clones, more than 70% being singletons. The starting material was blood, obtained from a patient whose treatment included radiotherapy and nephrectomy. All receptors come from a woman aged 45-65 years with renal cell carcinoma. The CDR3 runs from the conserved cysteine through the conserved F or W. D genes are given only for firm matches. Clone size is stated in some rows and not others, as once, few, many or a class when expanded.

abundance,j_gene,d_gene,v_gene,CDR3nt,CDR3aa
-,TRBJ2-7,TRBD2,TRBV5-6,TGTGCCAGCAGCTTGGACCCTAGCGGGCGGAGCTCCTACGAGCAGTACTTC,CASSLDPSGRSSYEQYF
-,TRBJ1-5,TRBD1,TRBV5-8,TGTGCCAGCAGCTGGGGACAGAATAGCAATCAGCCCCAGCATTTT,CASSWGQNSNQPQHF
-,TRBJ1-2,TRBD1,TRBV4-1,TGCGCCAGCAGCCAAATAACAGGGGGCTCGGGCTACACCTTC,CASSQITGGSGYTF
-,TRBJ1-4,-,TRBV7-9,TGTGCCAGCAGCTTCGGGGGTGAAAAACTGTTTTTT,CASSFGGEKLFF
-,TRBJ1-2,-,TRBV19,TGTGCCAGTAGTATAGGTCAGATCTATGGCTACACCTTC,CASSIGQIYGYTF
-,TRBJ2-3,-,TRBV20-1,TGCAGTGCTAGAATCACAGATACGCAGTATTTT,CSARITDTQYF
once,TRBJ1-2,-,TRBV15,TGTGCCACCAGCAGAGATTACGGGACCTCCTATGGCTACACCTTC,CATSRDYGTSYGYTF
-,TRBJ2-6,-,TRBV5-1,TGCGCCAGCAGCTTAGCTGGGGGGCCCACGCCTGGGGCCAACGTCCTGACTTTC,CASSLAGGPTPGANVLTF
-,TRBJ2-1,TRBD2,TRBV9,TGTGCCAGCAGCCCCCTTAGCGGGGGGGGTAATGAGCAGTTCTTC,CASSPLSGGGNEQFF
-,TRBJ2-1,-,TRBV19,TGTGCCAGTAGTCAGACCGAGACGGCGTACAATGAGCAGTTCTTC,CASSQTETAYNEQFF
-,TRBJ1-1,-,TRBV5-1,TGCGCCAGCTCCGGGGCAGGGGAGAACACTGAAGCTTTCTTT,CASSGAGENTEAFF
-,TRBJ1-1,TRBD1,TRBV6-5,TGTGCCAGCAGTGGACAGGGTCGTGAAGCTTTCTTT,CASSGQGREAFF
once,TRBJ2-5,-,TRBV5-1,TGCGCCTCTACATCAGGGGTTTTCGGAGAGACCCAGTACTTC,CASTSGVFGETQYF
-,TRBJ2-3,-,TRBV6-6,TGTGCCAGCACCCCGGGGTTAAAAACAGATACGCAGTATTTT,CASTPGLKTDTQYF
-,TRBJ2-1,TRBD2,TRBV18,TGTGCCAGCTCACCCATTGGTGCGGGGGGCCCAGTGGGTTACAATGAGCAGTTCTTC,CASSPIGAGGPVGYNEQFF
-,TRBJ1-5,-,TRBV6-5,TGTGCCAGCAGTTACTCCAGGGGAGTCGGCAATCAGCCCCAGCATTTT,CASSYSRGVGNQPQHF
once,TRBJ1-6,-,TRBV6-1,TGTGCCAGCAGTGACGAGATTAATTCACCCCTCCACTTT,CASSDEINSPLHF
-,TRBJ1-1,-,TRBV19,TGTGCCAGTAGTATAGCTGTGGACAGGAACACTGAAGCTTTCTTT,CASSIAVDRNTEAFF
-,TRBJ1-6,TRBD1,TRBV11-2,TGTGCCAGCAGCCGGACGGGACAGTATAATTCACCCCTCCACTTT,CASSRTGQYNSPLHF
-,TRBJ2-2,-,TRBV5-6,TGTGCCAGCAGCTGGGGCCAGGGGCGTAGCACCGGGGAGCTGTTTTTT,CASSWGQGRSTGELFF
-,TRBJ2-5,-,TRBV20-1,TGCAGTGCTAGAGGGGGGGATGGCCAGTACTTC,CSARGGDGQYF
-,TRBJ1-2,-,TRBV11-2,TGTGCCAGCAGCTCCGGGGGCGACTACACCTTC,CASSSGGDYTF
-,TRBJ2-1,-,TRBV10-2,TGCGCCAGCAGTGAGAGGGTCAATGAGCAGTTCTTC,CASSERVNEQFF
-,TRBJ1-2,TRBD1,TRBV6-5,TGTGCCAGCAGTTACTCGGAGGGGGCAAACTATGGCTACACCTTC,CASSYSEGANYGYTF
-,TRBJ2-2,-,TRBV6-6,TGTGCCAGCAGCCACCGCTTCGCGAACACCGGGGAGCTGTTTTTT,CASSHRFANTGELFF
-,TRBJ1-1,TRBD1,TRBV30,TGTGCCTGGAGTTTGACAGGGGCGAACACTGAAGCTTTCTTT,CAWSLTGANTEAFF
-,TRBJ1-1,-,TRBV19,TGTGCCAGTGGGGCCCGGACGCGATTGAACACTGAAGCTTTCTTT,CASGARTRLNTEAFF
-,TRBJ1-5,-,TRBV7-2,TGTGCCAGCAGCTCCTCCAGTACAGGGCCGAATCAGCCCCAGCATTTT,CASSSSSTGPNQPQHF
-,TRBJ1-5,-,TRBV5-1,TGCGCCAGCAGCTTGGGACATAATAGCAATCAGCCCCAGCATTTT,CASSLGHNSNQPQHF
-,TRBJ1-1,-,TRBV9,TGTGCCAACCAAACAGAAAGAGGGGTTCGGAGTCCTAAAGCTTTCTTT,CANQTERGVRSPKAFF
-,TRBJ1-4,TRBD1,TRBV11-2,TGTGCCAGCACCCGGGGACAGCTTAATGAAAAACTGTTTTTT,CASTRGQLNEKLFF
-,TRBJ2-7,TRBD1,TRBV5-6,TGTGCCAGCAGCTTCGGGACAGGGGCAACCTACGAGCAGTACTTC,CASSFGTGATYEQYF
few,TRBJ1-2,-,TRBV2,TGTGCCAGCAGTGCCACTACCCTCGGATTACATGGCTACACCTTC,CASSATTLGLHGYTF
-,TRBJ2-7,TRBD1,TRBV5-1,TGCGCCAGCAGCCCGACAGGGTCCCCAACCTACGAGCAGTACTTC,CASSPTGSPTYEQYF
-,TRBJ1-2,-,TRBV6-5,TGTGCCAGCAGTATCCAGGGGATCGGATTTGGCTACACCTTC,CASSIQGIGFGYTF
-,TRBJ2-2,TRBD1,TRBV7-8,TGTGCCAGCAGACGCAGACAGGGGACTGACACCGGGGAGCTGTTTTTT,CASRRRQGTDTGELFF
-,TRBJ1-6,-,TRBV5-6,TGTGCCAGCAGCCCCGGCGGGAAAGGCTATAATTCACCCCTCCACTTT,CASSPGGKGYNSPLHF
few,TRBJ1-5,-,TRBV7-9,TGTGCCAGCAGCTTGAACAGCGAACAGCCCCAGCATTTT,CASSLNSEQPQHF
-,TRBJ1-2,TRBD1,TRBV5-1,TGCGCCAGCAGCGTACCGGGACAGGGAAATGGCTACACCTTC,CASSVPGQGNGYTF